The clone carrying this TCR beta chain was recorded once. TCRdb's copy holds only in-frame clones and misses some; the assay was immunoSEQ multiplex PCR. The table includes 390,000 or so clones, about 90% detected once. This record belongs to a study of blood T cell repertoires in COVID-19. In the study overall: Sites across the United States, Italy and Spain contributed samples from acute and convalescent COVID-19.

Germline V gene sequence: CDR1 SGHTA, CDR2 FQGNSA. With 4 bases clipped from V and 3 bases from J, the junction kept 4 bases outside the gene matches. The CDR3 contains 15 residues. The source material was peripheral blood. This receptor was obtained from a woman in her 30s with COVID-19, enrolled during active disease. The chain joins TRBV7-2 to TRBJ2-3; 10 bases line up with TRBD1. CDR3 loop: CASSSRDRGTDTQYF. The DNA for the CDR3 is TGTGCCAGCAGCTCCCGGGACAGGGGAACAGATACGCAGTATTTT. The variable domain in full, with the rest retrieved from reference TRBV7-2 and TRBJ2-3, is GAGVSQSPSNKVTEKGKDVELRCDPISGHTALYWYRQSLGQGLEFLIYFQGNSAPDKSGLPSDRFSAERTGGSVSTLTIQRTQQEDSAVYLCASSSRDRGTDTQYFGPGTRLTVL.